This TCR beta chain was profiled in a study of cytomegalovirus exposure and HLA in healthy donors (dated by TCRdb to about 2017). A note on the overall study: According to an earlier analysis of 450 to 650 of the donors, 150 million to 200 million T cells yielded 90 million to 130 million unique TCR beta sequences and around 280 Gb of sequence data. Approximately 330 gigabases of sequencing data and around 85 million unique TCR sequences made up an early release that covered 500 to 700 HLA-typed donors. The genetic ancestry cluster associated with self-reported Caucasian donors included roughly four fifths of the approximately 400 genotyped donors. The study was designed to test whether signatures of past pathogen exposure could be identified by cataloging public T cell receptors. The study used immunosequencing to profile the T cell repertoires of 666 subjects and linked those repertoires to cytomegalovirus serostatus. A separate validation cohort of approximately 130 different subjects was used in addition to the roughly 700-subject first cohort. The study combined high-throughput TCR immunosequencing, statistical association of individual TCRs with disease status, and machine learning to predict cytomegalovirus infection status. In a later analysis, previously published TCR beta repertoires from 550 to 750 donors were re-analyzed and high-resolution HLA genotyping was added so that TCR occurrence patterns could be studied. In the later analysis, no new phenotypic data were used to find candidate immune exposures; instead, reliance was placed on TCR beta sequences and their occurrence across donors. An earlier analysis of 587 of the donors applied high-throughput TCR beta sequencing to assess whether each TCR beta V gene segment acted as functional or pseudogenic. Donor age, sex, ethnicity and CMV serostatus were compiled together with the repertoire data. Genome-wide SNP genotypes for about three fifths of the roughly 700 donors were used in a later genetic analysis, which treated that subset as a discovery cohort. All discovery cohort repertoires had been generated using a single sequencing platform. HLA typing included class I and class II loci at four-digit resolution. The number of donors typed differed by locus, with about 620-630 for A, B, C, DRB1 and DQB1, more than 500 for DQA1, approximately 570 for DPA1, and roughly 450 for DPB1. Four to six DR-DQ haplotypes were handled as single units for association and clustering because linkage in the cohort was strong. Among about 410 genotyped donors of the cohort, an average of around 240,000 unique TCR beta nucleotide sequences was sequenced per donor, of which approximately 18% were non-productive.

As for this clone: The specificity of this receptor is unknown. No per-base quality is available; no much larger clone lies one base away.

Broader findings and caveats from the paper: Strong co-occurrence of HLA alleles, especially DR and DQ, made assigning TCR associations to individual alleles difficult. It was suggested by the authors that the approach could potentially be generalized to other disease states and immunological phenotypes. A cluster of highly shared sequence variants was judged likely to represent a technical artifact of the sequencing pipeline. Because counts were too low, seventeen rarely observed V segments, including chromosome 9 orphons, were left out of the earlier analysis of 587 of the donors. Most TCR sequences were seen in very few donors, while some public TCRs were found in many individuals. A later analysis associated 16,951 TCR beta sequences with specific HLA alleles at a false discovery rate of 0.05. In a later genetic analysis, fewer N-insertions in productive TCRs were reported among donors in an Asian-associated ancestry cluster than the roughly 700-donor mean. HLA typing was unavailable for some donors at each locus, so association tests used only the typed subset. In the study, 164 TCR beta chains were listed as associated with cytomegalovirus. In a later analysis, the rate of TCR association differed among HLA loci, with DRB1 alleles having the most associated TCRs and HLA-C alleles having the fewest. In a later analysis, HLA-associated TCR beta chains showed more clonal expansion and lower generation probabilities than non-associated chains that were equally common. In a later genetic analysis, a missense DCLRE1C variant was associated with V-gene and J-gene trimming of TCR beta chains, and the association was replicated in an independent cohort. In both the original and validation cohorts, the classifier was reported to diagnose cytomegalovirus status with high specificity and sensitivity. For the cohort, immune exposure information was limited to CMV serostatus. In an earlier analysis of some 500 of the donors, most TCR beta V segments were observed in productive rearrangements about 87% or about 30% of the time, broadly matching IMGT annotations. Presence/absence analyses assumed roughly uniform sequencing depth across donors, an assumption that may not hold. A few of the identified cytomegalovirus-associated TCR beta chains were confirmed in vitro to be specific for cytomegalovirus antigens. In this cohort, only TCR beta chains were sequenced, and detectable features were limited by the absence of alpha or paired-chain data. In a later analysis, most CMV-associated TCR beta chains were found to appear HLA-restricted, with HLA associations seemingly driven largely by CMV exposure. Correlated functional status among segregating V segments might reflect linkage disequilibrium, but an unknown experimental factor could not be ruled out. The 87-base-pair reads could not distinguish some IMGT-functional V segments, including TRBV6-2 and TRBV6-3, so those segments were excluded. In a later analysis, several top co-occurrence clusters were reported to appear linked to parvovirus B19, influenza, CMV and Epstein-Barr virus. A further reported finding was that TCR beta sequences accurately predicted the HLA-A and HLA-B alleles for most subjects in the first cohort.

Libraries came from the immunoSEQ multiplex PCR assay. For the multiplex PCR, a mixture combining 60 forward primers for TCR Vbeta segments and 13 reverse primers for TCR Jbeta segments was used. A multiplex PCR assay on genomic DNA amplified the CDR3 region of rearranged TCR beta genes. Amplified TCR beta libraries were sequenced as 87-base-pair reads on the Illumina HiSeq System. The authors processed their data as follows. Across the 500 to 850 repertoires, a later analysis counted 60 million to 90 million unique TCR beta chains, approximately 10 million of which were shared by at least two donors. Raw reads were error-corrected and collapsed into unique sequences with a nearest-neighbor algorithm that merged closely related sequences to remove PCR and sequencing errors. V, D and J gene segments were assigned by aligning CDR3 sequences to IMGT reference sequences. For a sequence to be retained, a match of at least six nucleotides to both a V gene segment and a J gene segment was required. A rearrangement was called productive if the CDR3 had no stop codons and remained in frame with V and J, and every other rearrangement was called non-productive. CDR3 was defined according to IMGT convention as the region running from the second conserved V-encoded cysteine to the conserved J-encoded phenylalanine. In an earlier analysis of just under 600 of the donors, sequences lacking an unambiguous match to a single V gene segment were excluded. In an earlier analysis of about 590 of the donors, a V segment was called functional when productive rearrangements were above 56.7%, and segregating when the standard deviation between donors exceeded 5%. A statistical classification framework was developed to diagnose cytomegalovirus status using the catalog of TCR beta chain sequences. V and J gene assignment, in a later analysis, came from comparing TCR nucleotide sequences with IMGT/GENE-DB human TR gene sequences. The TCRdist pipeline was used in a later analysis to assign CDR3 sequences and most-parsimonious VDJ recombination scenarios. In a later analysis, every TCR beta chain was defined by the combination of its CDR3 amino acid sequence and its V-gene family, and reads without a unique V-gene family were dropped. In a later analysis, 550 to 650 highly shared, low-generation-probability nucleotide sequences were removed to address suspected cross-contamination and a sequencing artifact. For each public chain, a later analysis derived a clonal expansion index from normalized ranks of inferred template counts within each repertoire. In a later analysis, generation probabilities were computed with a VDJ recombination model fitted to out-of-frame rearrangements, and the resulting probabilities were checked against IGoR. In a later analysis, hypergeometric tests were used to score TCR-TCR, TCR-HLA and TCR-CMV co-occurrence, with a repertoire-size bias correction applied to TCR pairs. To estimate false discovery rates, a later analysis permuted the HLA or CMV assignments 20 times. A later analysis grouped co-occurring TCRs with DBSCAN, adding TCRdist sequence similarity when clustering within HLA-allele-positive subsets. For co-occurrence clustering, repertoires with fewer than 30,000 or more than 120,000 public chains were excluded, along with 5 or 6 repertoires with anomalous nucleotide sharing. This immuneACCESS table, as held by TCRdb, lists in-frame sequences with V and J called but not all clones. Of the missing ones, under half trace to an unresolved V gene in checked studies; the others have no known cause. V and J calls and clone size are as listed in that table; D and trimming were resolved from the DNA. Present in this sample are approximately 100,000 clones, 65% to 75% of which were seen just once. About 11% of the sample lies in the top ten.

CDR1 and CDR2 are drawn from the germline V gene: SGHDN, FVKESK. V is cut by 4 bases and J by 0 bases, and the space between the germline ends is 10 bases. The CDR3 holds 15 amino acids from the cysteine to the phenylalanine. Kept here is only the CDR3 DNA, which spans 45 bases and is read in frame from base 1. The cohort consisted of hundreds of healthy bone marrow donors. Cohort members were all nominally healthy when sampled, although unrecorded immune exposures were likely present. The donor was CMV seropositive and was included in the group of almost 300 seropositive cohort members. A peripheral blood sample was collected from each donor, and TCR beta sequencing was performed on peripheral blood mononuclear cells. Genomic DNA extraction from the blood cell samples was performed with the Qiagen DNeasy Blood Extraction Kit.

The sequence derives from a man aged 40-50 years in good health and CMV-seropositive. This chain is built from TRBV14 and TRBJ1-3, with no confident D gene call. Sequenced sample: PBMCs. This receptor has the CDR3 CASSPTVRSGNTIYF. The DNA sequence is given as TGTGCCAGCAGCCCAACAGTCCGCTCTGGAAACACCATATATTTT.